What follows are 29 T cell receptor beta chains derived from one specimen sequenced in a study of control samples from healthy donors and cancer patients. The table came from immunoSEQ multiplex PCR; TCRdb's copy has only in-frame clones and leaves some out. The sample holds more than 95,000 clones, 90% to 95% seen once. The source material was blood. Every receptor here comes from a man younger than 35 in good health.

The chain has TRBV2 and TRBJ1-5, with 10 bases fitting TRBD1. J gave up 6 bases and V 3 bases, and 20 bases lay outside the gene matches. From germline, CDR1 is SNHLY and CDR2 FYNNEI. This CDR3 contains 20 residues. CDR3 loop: CASSEPHPLRDRGLSQPQHF. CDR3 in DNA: TGTGCCAGCAGTGAGCCCCACCCCCTCCGGGACAGGGGATTGAGTCAGCCCCAGCATTTT.

The CDR3 bases are TGTGCCAGCAGCCAATCGGGCGGGGCTAGCTACGAGCAGTACTTC. Amino acid sequence: CASSQSGGASYEQYF. This chain uses TRBV16 with TRBJ2-7, with a weak D call TRBD2 (6 bases). CDR1 and CDR2 (germline): KGHSY, FQNENV. The CDR3 covers 15 residues. V was shortened by 0 bases and J by 3 bases, with 12 bases between the two germline ends.

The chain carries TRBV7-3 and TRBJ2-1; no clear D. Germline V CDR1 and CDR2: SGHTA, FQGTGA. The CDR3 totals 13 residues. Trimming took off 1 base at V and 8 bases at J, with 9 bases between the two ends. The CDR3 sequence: CASSLMGSDEQFF. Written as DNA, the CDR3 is TGTGCCAGCAGCTTAATGGGCAGTGATGAGCAGTTCTTC. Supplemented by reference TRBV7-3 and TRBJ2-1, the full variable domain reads GAGVSQTPSNKVTEKGKYVELRCDPISGHTALYWYRQSLGQGPEFLIYFQGTGAADDSGLPNDRFFAVRPEGSVSTLKIQRTERGDSAVYLCASSLMGSDEQFFGPGTRLTVL.

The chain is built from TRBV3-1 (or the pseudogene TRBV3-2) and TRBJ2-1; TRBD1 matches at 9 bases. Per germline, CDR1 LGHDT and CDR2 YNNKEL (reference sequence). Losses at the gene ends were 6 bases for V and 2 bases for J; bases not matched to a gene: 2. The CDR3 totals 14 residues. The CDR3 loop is CASRNRGPYNEQFF. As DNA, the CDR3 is TGTGCCAGCAGAAACAGGGGGCCCTACAATGAGCAGTTCTTC.

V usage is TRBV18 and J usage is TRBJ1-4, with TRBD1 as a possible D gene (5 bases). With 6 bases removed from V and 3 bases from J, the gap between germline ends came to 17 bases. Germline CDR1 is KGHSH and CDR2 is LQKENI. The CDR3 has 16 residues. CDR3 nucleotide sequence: TGTGCCAGCTCTAAGGACGCCGGGGCCCCTAATGAAAAACTGTTTTTT. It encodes CASSKDAGAPNEKLFF.

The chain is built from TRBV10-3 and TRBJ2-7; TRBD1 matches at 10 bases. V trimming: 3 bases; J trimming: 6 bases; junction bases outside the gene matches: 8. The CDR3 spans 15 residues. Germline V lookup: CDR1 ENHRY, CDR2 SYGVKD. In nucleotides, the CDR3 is TGTGCCATCAGTGATACGGGACAGGGGAGTGGCGAGCAGTACTTC. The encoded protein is CAISDTGQGSGEQYF.

The CDR3: CASSLDQGAGYTF. The DNA for the CDR3 is TGTGCCAGCAGCTTGGATCAGGGAGCTGGCTACACCTTC. The chain recombines TRBV5-5 with TRBJ1-2, with D possibly TRBD1 on 5 matching bases. CDR3 length equals 13 residues. Trimming removed 0 bases at V and 7 bases at J, with 10 bases between. CDR1 and CDR2 from the germline V gene are SGHKS and YYEKEE (reference sequence).

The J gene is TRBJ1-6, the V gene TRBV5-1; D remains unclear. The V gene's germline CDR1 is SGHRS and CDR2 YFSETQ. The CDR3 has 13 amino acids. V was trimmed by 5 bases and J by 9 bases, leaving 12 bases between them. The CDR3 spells CASRLDLGSPLHF. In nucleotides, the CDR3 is TGCGCCAGCAGGCTAGACCTGGGTTCACCCCTCCACTTT.

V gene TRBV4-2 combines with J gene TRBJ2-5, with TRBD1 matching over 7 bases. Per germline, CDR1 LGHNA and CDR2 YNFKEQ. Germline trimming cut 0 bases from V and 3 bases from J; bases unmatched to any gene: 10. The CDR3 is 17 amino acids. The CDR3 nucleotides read TGTGCCAGCAGCCAAGAAGGAGGCGTCGACAGGGAAGAGACCCAGTACTTC. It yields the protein CASSQEGGVDREETQYF.

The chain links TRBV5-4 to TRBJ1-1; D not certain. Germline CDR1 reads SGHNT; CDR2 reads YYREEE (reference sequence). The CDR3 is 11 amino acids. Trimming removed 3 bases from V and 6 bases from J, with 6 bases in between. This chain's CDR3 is CASSSGAEAFF. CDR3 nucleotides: TGTGCCAGCAGCTCTGGAGCTGAAGCTTTCTTT.

CDR3 amino acids: CASREPQGLRTYEQYF. CDR3 in DNA: TGTGCCAGCAGGGAACCCCAGGGACTGAGGACCTACGAGCAGTACTTC. The chain uses TRBV2 and TRBJ2-7, with D possibly being TRBD2 (6 bases). Trimming removed 6 bases at V and 2 bases at J, with 20 bases between. CDR3 length equals 16 residues. The germline V gene has CDR1 SNHLY and CDR2 FYNNEI.

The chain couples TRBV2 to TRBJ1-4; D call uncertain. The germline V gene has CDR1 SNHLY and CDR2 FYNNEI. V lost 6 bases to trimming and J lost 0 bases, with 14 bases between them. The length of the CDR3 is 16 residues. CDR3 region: CASRPQASATNEKLFF. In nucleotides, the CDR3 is TGTGCCAGCAGGCCTCAAGCAAGTGCAACTAATGAAAAACTGTTTTTT.

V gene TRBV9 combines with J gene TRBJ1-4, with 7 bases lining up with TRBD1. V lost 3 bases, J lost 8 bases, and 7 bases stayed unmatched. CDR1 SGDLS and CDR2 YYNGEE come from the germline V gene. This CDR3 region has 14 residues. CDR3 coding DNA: TGTGCCAGCAGCGCTACAGGGGCGGTAGAAAAACTGTTTTTT. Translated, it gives CASSATGAVEKLFF.

The DNA for the CDR3 is TGTGCCAGCAGTTTATATCCGACAGGCGACTATGGCTACACCTTC. This sequence encodes CASSLYPTGDYGYTF. V is TRBV27 and J is TRBJ1-2; possible D gene TRBD1, 6 bases. The CDR3 is 15 residues long. V lost 1 base and J 3 bases, leaving 12 bases between the germline ends. Germline V gene sequence: CDR1 MNHEY, CDR2 SMNVEV (reference sequence).

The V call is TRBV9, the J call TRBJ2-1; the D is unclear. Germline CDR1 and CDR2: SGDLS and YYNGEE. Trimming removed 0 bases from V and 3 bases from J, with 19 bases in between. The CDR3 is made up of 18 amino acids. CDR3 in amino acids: CASSVGRTRPRNYNEQFF. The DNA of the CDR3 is TGTGCCAGCAGCGTAGGACGGACCCGGCCCCGTAACTACAATGAGCAGTTCTTC.

As DNA, the CDR3 is TGCGCCAGCAGCTTGGCCGTAGGGGGGAACTATGGCTACACCTTC. Translation gives CASSLAVGGNYGYTF. The J gene is TRBJ1-2, the V gene TRBV5-1; the D gene is possibly TRBD1 (6 bases). Germline CDR1 and CDR2: SGHRS and YFSETQ. V was trimmed by 0 bases and J by 2 bases, leaving 11 bases between them. CDR3 size: 15 residues. The full variable domain, rest sourced from reference TRBV5-1 and TRBJ1-2, is KAGVTQTPRYLIKTRGQQVTLSCSPISGHRSVSWYQQTPGQGLQFLFEYFSETQRNKGNFPGRFSGRQFSNSRSEMNVSTLELGDSALYLCASSLAVGGNYGYTFGSGTRLTVV.

The CDR3 sequence: CASSNGYRGTSYNSPLHF. In nucleotides, the CDR3 is TGTGCCAGTAGTAACGGATACAGGGGGACCTCCTATAATTCACCCCTCCACTTT. The V call is TRBV19, the J call TRBJ1-6; 8 bases line up with TRBD1. V lost 4 bases and J lost 0; bases outside the gene matches: 8. The CDR3 is made up of 18 amino acids. Germline CDR1 and CDR2: LNHDA and SQIVND (reference sequence).

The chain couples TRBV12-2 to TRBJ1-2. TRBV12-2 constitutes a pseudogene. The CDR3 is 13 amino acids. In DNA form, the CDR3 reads TGTGCAAGTCGCTCAAGGGATCGCTATGGCTACACCTTC. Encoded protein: CASRSRDRYGYTF.

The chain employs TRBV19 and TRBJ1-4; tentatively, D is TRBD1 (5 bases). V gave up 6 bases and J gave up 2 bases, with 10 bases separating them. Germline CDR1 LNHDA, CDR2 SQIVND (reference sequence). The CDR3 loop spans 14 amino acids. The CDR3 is CASSGGLTNEKLFF. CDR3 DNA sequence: TGTGCCAGTAGCGGGGGGTTGACTAATGAAAAACTGTTTTTT.

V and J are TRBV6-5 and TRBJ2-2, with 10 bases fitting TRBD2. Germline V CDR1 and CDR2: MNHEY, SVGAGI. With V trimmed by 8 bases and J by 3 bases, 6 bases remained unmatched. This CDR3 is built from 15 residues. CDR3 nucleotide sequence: TGTGCCAGCTCACCTAGCGGGAGAGACACCGGGGAGCTGTTTTTT. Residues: CASSPSGRDTGELFF.

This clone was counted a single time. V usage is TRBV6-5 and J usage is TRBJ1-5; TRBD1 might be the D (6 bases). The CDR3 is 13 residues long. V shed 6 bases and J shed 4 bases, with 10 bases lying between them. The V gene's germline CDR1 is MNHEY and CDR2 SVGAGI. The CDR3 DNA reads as TGTGCCAGCAGCCCACAGGGAAATCAGCCCCAGCATTTT. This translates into CASSPQGNQPQHF.

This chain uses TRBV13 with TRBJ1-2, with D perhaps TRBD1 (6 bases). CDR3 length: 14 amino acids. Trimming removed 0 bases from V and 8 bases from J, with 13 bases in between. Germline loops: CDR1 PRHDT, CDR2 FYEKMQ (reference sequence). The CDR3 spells CASSLGGALRGYTF. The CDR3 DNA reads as TGTGCCAGCAGCTTAGGGGGGGCCCTGAGGGGCTACACCTTC.

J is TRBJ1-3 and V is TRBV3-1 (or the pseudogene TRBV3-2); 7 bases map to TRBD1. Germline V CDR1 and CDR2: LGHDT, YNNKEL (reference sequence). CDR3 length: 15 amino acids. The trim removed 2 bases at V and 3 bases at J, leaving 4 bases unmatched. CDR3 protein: CASSQTGVFGNTIYF. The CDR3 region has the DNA TGTGCCAGCAGCCAAACAGGGGTGTTTGGAAACACCATATATTTT.

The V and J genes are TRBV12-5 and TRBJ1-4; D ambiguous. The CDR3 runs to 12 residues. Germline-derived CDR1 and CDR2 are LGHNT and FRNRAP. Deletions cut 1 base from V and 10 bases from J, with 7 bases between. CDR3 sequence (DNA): TGTGCTAGTGGTTTGGCCGGTCGAAAACTGTTTTTT. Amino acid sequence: CASGLAGRKLFF. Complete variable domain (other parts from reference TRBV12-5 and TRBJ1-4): DARVTQTPRHKVTEMGQEVTMRCQPILGHNTVFWYRQTMMQGLELLAYFRNRAPLDDSGMPKDRFSAEMPDATLATLKIQPSEPRDSAVYFCASGLAGRKLFFGSGTQLSVL.

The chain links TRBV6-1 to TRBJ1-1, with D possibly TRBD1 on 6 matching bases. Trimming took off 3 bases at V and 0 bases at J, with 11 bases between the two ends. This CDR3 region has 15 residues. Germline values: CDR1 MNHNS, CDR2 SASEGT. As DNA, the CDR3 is TGTGCCAGCAGTGACCCCGGGACACTGAACACTGAAGCTTTCTTT. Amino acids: CASSDPGTLNTEAFF.

This chain's CDR3 is CASKKAGAVYNEQFF. CDR3 in DNA: TGTGCCAGCAAAAAAGCGGGGGCTGTATACAATGAGCAGTTCTTC. V gene TRBV7-6 combines with J gene TRBJ2-1; TRBD2 agrees at 8 bases. CDR3 size: 15 residues. J lost 4 bases, V lost 7 bases, and 9 bases had no gene match. CDR1 SGHVS and CDR2 FNYEAQ come from the germline V gene.

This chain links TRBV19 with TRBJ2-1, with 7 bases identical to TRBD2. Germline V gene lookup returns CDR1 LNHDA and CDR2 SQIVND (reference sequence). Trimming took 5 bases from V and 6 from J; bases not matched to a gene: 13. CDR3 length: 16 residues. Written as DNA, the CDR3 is TGTGCCAGTAGTTCCAAACGCGGACTAGTCGGCAATGAGCAGTTCTTC. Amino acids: CASSSKRGLVGNEQFF.

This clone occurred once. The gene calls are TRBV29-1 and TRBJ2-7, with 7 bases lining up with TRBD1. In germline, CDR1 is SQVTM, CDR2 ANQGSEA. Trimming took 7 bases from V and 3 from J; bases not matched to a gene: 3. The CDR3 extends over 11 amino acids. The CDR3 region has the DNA TGCAGCGCCAGGGACAGCTACGAGCAGTACTTC. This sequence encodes CSARDSYEQYF.

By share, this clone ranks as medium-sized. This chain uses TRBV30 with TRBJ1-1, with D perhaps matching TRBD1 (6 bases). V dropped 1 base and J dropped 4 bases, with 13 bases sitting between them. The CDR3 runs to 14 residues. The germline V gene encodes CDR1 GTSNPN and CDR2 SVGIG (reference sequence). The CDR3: CAWSEVGGLTEAFF. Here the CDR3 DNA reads TGTGCCTGGAGTGAGGTGGGGGGCCTCACTGAAGCTTTCTTT. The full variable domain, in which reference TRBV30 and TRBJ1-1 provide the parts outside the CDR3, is SQTIHQWPATLVQPVGSPLSLECTVEGTSNPNLYWYRQAAGRGLQLLFYSVGIGQISSEVPQNLSASRPQDRQFILSSKKLLLSDSGFYLCAWSEVGGLTEAFFGQGTRLTVV.